What follows are 7 T cell receptor beta chains derived from one specimen sequenced in a study of monozygotic twins with cystic fibrosis. Using immunoSEQ multiplex PCR, the repertoire was profiled, and TCRdb retains in-frame clones only, with some absent. The sample consists of tens of thousands of clones, 90% to 97% of them appearing once. Sequenced input: blood. These receptors originate from a girl aged 2 to 10 with cystic fibrosis.

The rearrangement uses TRBV28 and TRBJ1-2; D uncertain. The germline V and J ends were trimmed by 1 base and 6 bases, with 12 bases remaining between them. Germline lookup yields CDR1 MDHEN and CDR2 SYDVKM. This CDR3 is built from 14 residues. The CDR3 loop is CASSLFRDPHGYTF. Here the CDR3 DNA reads TGTGCCAGCAGTTTATTTCGGGATCCCCATGGCTACACCTTC.

This clone appeared once. V gene TRBV29-1 combines with J gene TRBJ1-1; D is ambiguous. CDR3 size: 15 residues. The germline V and J ends were trimmed by 0 bases and 2 bases, with 13 bases remaining between them. Germline V gene lookup returns CDR1 SQVTM and CDR2 ANQGSEA. CDR3 in DNA: TGCAGCGTTGAAGACCGGACCCTGGGAAACACTGAAGCTTTCTTT. Translation gives CSVEDRTLGNTEAFF.

The chain combines TRBV6-1 with TRBJ1-1; D is perhaps TRBD1 (5 bases). This CDR3 has 14 amino acids. Trimming removed 4 bases at V and 6 bases at J, with 15 bases between. The V gene's germline CDR1 is MNHNS and CDR2 SASEGT. This chain's CDR3 is CASSAYGTGSEAFF. The DNA of the CDR3 is TGTGCCAGCAGTGCGTATGGCACAGGCTCTGAAGCTTTCTTT.

The J gene is TRBJ2-1, the V gene TRBV5-4, with 10 bases identical to TRBD2. Trimming took 4 bases from V and 7 from J; bases not matched to a gene: 8. The CDR3 contains 15 residues. CDR1 and CDR2 from the germline V gene are SGHNT and YYREEE (reference sequence). CDR3 region: CASSTQTSGINEQFF. The CDR3 nucleotides read TGTGCCAGCAGCACCCAAACTAGCGGGATAAATGAGCAGTTCTTC. Full variable domain (remainder filled in from reference TRBV5-4 and TRBJ2-1): ETGVTQSPTHLIKTRGQQVTLRCSSQSGHNTVSWYQQALGQGPQFIFQYYREEENGRGNFPPRFSGLQFPNYSSELNVNALELDDSALYLCASSTQTSGINEQFFGPGTRLTVL.

V gene TRBV25-1 combines with J gene TRBJ2-2, with D perhaps TRBD2 (5 bases). This CDR3 is built from 15 residues. The germline CDR1 and CDR2 sequences are MGHDK and SYGVNS. With 1 base removed from V and 7 bases from J, the gap between germline ends came to 13 bases. CDR3 residues: CASSESWLASGELFF. The CDR3 DNA is TGTGCCAGCAGTGAATCATGGCTAGCAAGCGGGGAGCTGTTTTTT.

The chain combines TRBV14 with TRBJ2-7, with no clear D. This CDR3 comprises 12 residues. Trimming removed 1 base from V and 7 bases from J, with 8 bases in between. Germline V gives CDR1 SGHDN, CDR2 FVKESK. The CDR3 protein is CASSQGGWEQYF. DNA for the CDR3: TGTGCCAGCAGCCAAGGGGGATGGGAGCAGTACTTC.

The V gene is TRBV2, the J gene TRBJ2-3, with 7 bases identical to TRBD2. The germline V gene encodes CDR1 SNHLY and CDR2 FYNNEI. The CDR3 spans 15 residues. For the CDR3, the DNA is TGTGCAAACGGGGAGGGAGGGACCACGGGGGATACGCAGTATTTT. Protein: CANGEGGTTGDTQYF.